This TCR beta chain was obtained from a study of cytomegalovirus exposure and HLA in healthy donors (dated by TCRdb to about 2017). As for the study more broadly: According to a later analysis, the roughly 120 validation repertoires were produced on the same platform as the 666 repertoires of the first cohort. The aim of the study was to test whether cataloging public T cell receptors could identify signatures of past pathogen exposure. Along with the approximately 650-subject first cohort, a separate validation cohort of 120 different subjects was used. To predict cytomegalovirus infection status, the study combined high-throughput TCR immunosequencing, statistical association of individual TCRs with disease status, and machine learning. Study-wide findings and limitations: The classifier was reported to diagnose cytomegalovirus status with high specificity and sensitivity in both the original cohort and the validation cohort. The validation cohort had no HLA typing available for a later analysis, so co-occurrence within that cohort was assessed over all 130 or so repertoires. In the study, approximately 160 TCR beta chains were listed as associated with cytomegalovirus. Most TCR sequences were seen in very few donors, while some public TCRs were found in many individuals. The authors suggested that the approach could potentially be generalized to other disease states and immunological phenotypes. Subsequent analysis determined that TCRs grouped into clusters in the first cohort also showed a tendency toward co-occurrence across the 130 or so validation repertoires, and 90% to 95% of cluster scores exceeded 0. In vitro tests confirmed that a few of the cytomegalovirus-associated TCR beta chains recognize cytomegalovirus antigens.

On this clone: The target of this receptor is not known. The input lacks base qualities; no much larger clone sits a single base away.

The library was obtained by the immunoSEQ multiplex PCR assay. The authors' pipeline ran thus. A statistical classification framework was developed to diagnose cytomegalovirus status using the catalog of TCR beta chain sequences. The clones in this table, taken by TCRdb from immuneACCESS, are in-frame only. Not every clone is retained; where verified, under half of the shortfall comes from an unresolved V gene, and the cause of the rest is unknown. From that table come the V and J calls and clone size; the DNA was used to work out D and trimming. Recorded for this sample are tens of thousands of clones; about 94% of them occurred a single time. The ten most abundant clones make up 1.4% of the sample. Trimming removed 4 bases from V and 4 bases from J; the gene matches leave 8 bases unexplained. CDR1 SGDLS and CDR2 YYNGEE are derived from the germline V gene. Including the terminal cysteine and phenylalanine, the CDR3 comprises 15 residues. The DNA shown is the 45-base CDR3, in frame from base 1.

Separate from the approximately 730-subject first cohort, the validation cohort of 95 to 150 subjects was the group to which the donors belonged. The V gene is TRBV9 and the J gene is TRBJ1-3; TRBD1 matches 7 bases in the middle. The sample comprised PBMCs. The sequence was collected from a man between 18 and 29 years old in good health and CMV-seropositive. The CDR3 corresponds to CASSPTTGFGNTIYF. The sequence in DNA is TGTGCCAGCAGCCCGACGACAGGGTTCGGAAACACCATATATTTT.